Shown below are 11 T cell receptor beta chains from a single sample sequenced in a study of molecular identifiers for immune sequencing clone quantification. TCRdb fed the PCR reads into MiXCR, producing one record per CDR3 protein. The sample holds approximately 550,000 distinct CDR3 sequences, roughly 23% seen once. Input material: naive CD8+ T cells from blood, with Jurkat cell RNA spiked in. Subset here: FACS-sorted CD8+CD4-CCR7+CD45RA+ naive T cells. The receptors here all came from a human donor in good health. Some libraries in this study had Jurkat cell RNA spiked in.

This chain connects TRBV6-5 to TRBJ2-5; TRBD2 agrees at 7 bases. Trimming at V came to 2 bases and at J to 4 bases, leaving 7 bases not matched to a gene. CDR1 is MNHEY, CDR2 SVGAGI, per germline. The CDR3 runs to 15 residues. The CDR3 DNA follows: TGTGCCAGCAGTTACCTTGCGGGAGTAGGAGAGACCCAGTACTTC. It codes for CASSYLAGVGETQYF.

As for this clonotype: An end of the junction does not agree with germline; a read error may underlie this. The chain carries TRBV7-2 and TRBJ2-3; D unresolved. CDR1 is SGHTA, CDR2 FQGNSA, per germline. This CDR3 contains 16 residues. CDR3 sequence reads: CASRLVLQTPTDTQYF. The CDR3 DNA reads TGTGCCAGCCGCTTAGTACTTCAGACCCCCACAGATACGCAGTATTTT.

The CDR3: CASSPPTNGPQHF. As DNA, the CDR3 is TGTGCCAGCTCACCACCGACGAATGGGCCCCAGCATTTT. The rearrangement links TRBV18 to TRBJ1-5; D not certain. Trimming took off 0 bases at V and 9 bases at J, with 9 bases between the two ends. CDR1 and CDR2 (germline): KGHSH, LQKENI. The CDR3 spans 13 residues.

This clonotype was counted ten times or more. The J gene is TRBJ2-3, the V gene TRBV27, with a tentative D call TRBD1 (5 bases). CDR1 MNHEY and CDR2 SMNVEV come from the germline V gene (reference sequence). This CDR3 region has 16 residues. Trimming stripped 4 bases from V and 5 bases from J, with 19 bases between. CDR3 in amino acids: CASSSVNIRDIDTQYF. CDR3 nucleotide sequence: TGTGCCAGCAGTTCGGTCAATATCAGGGATATAGATACGCAGTATTTT.

The chain joins TRBV11-2 to TRBJ2-3; 12 bases map to TRBD1. The germline CDR1 and CDR2 sequences are SGHAT and FQNNGV. The CDR3 totals 18 residues. The trim removed 3 bases at V and 2 bases at J, leaving 9 bases unmatched. Here the CDR3 reads CASSLRGQGALDTDTQYF. For the CDR3, the DNA is TGTGCCAGCAGCTTGCGGGGACAGGGGGCGCTTGACACAGATACGCAGTATTTT.

This clonotype was seen only a few times. V gene TRBV6-2 or TRBV6-3 combines with J gene TRBJ2-1; D is perhaps TRBD2 (6 bases). Per the germline V gene, CDR1 is MNHEY and CDR2 is SVGEGT. CDR3 length: 14 residues. Trimming removed 1 base from V and 6 bases from J, with 10 bases in between. This CDR3 is CASSYLVEGNEQFF. CDR3 coding DNA: TGTGCCAGCAGTTACTTGGTGGAGGGCAATGAGCAGTTCTTC.

Of note for this clonotype: A much larger clone differs from this one at a single base, so this may be a read error. This rearrangement joins TRBV4-3 to TRBJ1-4; TRBD1 is a possible D gene (6 bases). The CDR3 spans 16 residues. Trimming took 0 bases from V and 7 from J, leaving 15 bases between them. Germline V gives CDR1 LGHNA, CDR2 YSLEER. CDR3 region: CASSQDGGPSTEKLFF. CDR3 coding DNA: TGCGCCAGCAGCCAAGACGGGGGCCCCTCAACTGAAAAACTGTTTTTT.

This clonotype was observed many times. The J gene is TRBJ1-1, the V gene TRBV6-6, with unresolved D. V lost 8 bases and J lost 5, with 21 bases in between. The CDR3 runs to 15 residues. Germline V lookup: CDR1 MNHNY, CDR2 SVGAGI (reference sequence). The CDR3 DNA reads as TGTGCCAGCCTCTATGACGGTGGGGTGAGGACTGAAGCTTTCTTT. Translation: CASLYDGGVRTEAFF.

This chain links TRBV5-1 with TRBJ2-7, with 7 bases aligning to TRBD2. The CDR3 length is 15 residues. With 3 bases clipped from V and 3 bases from J, the junction kept 9 bases outside the gene matches. Germline V lookup: CDR1 SGHRS, CDR2 YFSETQ. Here the CDR3 reads CASSSFTGGLYEQYF. The CDR3 DNA reads as TGCGCCAGCAGCTCTTTCACGGGGGGACTCTACGAGCAGTACTTC.

In regard to this clonotype: A read error may produce the germline difference seen at one junction end. The chain carries TRBV12-3 or TRBV12-4 and TRBJ2-3; D ambiguous. The CDR3 has 13 residues. The CDR3 here is CASSLNPTDTRYF. The CDR3 DNA follows: TGTGCCAGCAGTTTAAATCCCACAGATACGCGGTATTTT.

Note on this clonotype: This may be a read error: a much more frequent sequence differs by one nucleotide. The gene calls are TRBV2 and TRBJ2-3, with D maybe TRBD2 (5 bases). There are 16 residues in the CDR3. Germline V gene data show CDR1 as SNHLY and CDR2 as FYNNEI. V lost 1 base, J lost 4 bases, and 15 bases lay in between. DNA of the CDR3: TGTGCCAGCAGTGAAGGGCAATGGGTTAGCGCAGATACGCAGTATTTT. This encodes CASSEGQWVSADTQYF.